This TCR beta chain was found in a study of blood T cell repertoires in COVID-19. Study in general: Sites in the United States, Italy and Spain provided acute and convalescent COVID-19 samples. T cells, B-cell-depleted T cells, or PBMCs provided the cDNA or gDNA that served as material.

This clone was seen more than once but under ten times. The CDR3 totals 15 residues. Trimming took 0 bases from V and 1 from J, leaving 10 bases between them. Germline V gene data show CDR1 as SGHKS and CDR2 as YYEKEE (reference sequence). As processed by the authors: Nucleated cell counts were estimated from reference gene primer amplification. Here immunoSEQ multiplex PCR was the method, and the copy in TCRdb shows in-frame clones only, minus some. The V and J calls and clone size come from that table; D and trimming were worked out from the DNA. The data show some 230,000 clones, 70% to 90% seen once.

This receptor was identified in a man in his fifties who had recovered from COVID-19. The V call is TRBV5-5, the J call TRBJ1-1; D call uncertain. What was sequenced was peripheral blood. CDR3 nucleotides: TGTGCCAGCAGCTTGGAACCTTCAGGGAACACTGAAGCTTTCTTT. Its protein is CASSLEPSGNTEAFF.